The subject of this entry is one T cell receptor (beta chain). Its antigen is still unknown. The data are from a study of shared clonotypes between healthy human individuals. In germline, CDR1 is SGHVS, CDR2 FQNEAQ. Trimming left V 5 bases short and J 6 bases short, with 14 bases between. CDR3 size: 14 residues. Sequenced by immunoSEQ multiplex PCR; TCRdb stores in-frame clones only, minus some. The profile shows roughly 1 million clones, roughly 70% of them singletons. Study-wide results and caveats: Sampling covered blood only; tissue repertoires likely differ. A handful of donors showed sharing of around 5% of naive CD4 clonotypes.

Naive CD45RA+ and memory CD45RA-negative subsets were split from CD4+ cells. This sequence originates from a man aged 18 to 30 in good health. The genes are TRBV7-8 and TRBJ2-4, with D perhaps assigned TRBD1 or TRBD2 (5 bases each). Material for sequencing was memory CD4+ T cells sorted from blood. Subset indicated: CD45RA-negative fraction. CDR3 region: CASSQAEGRNIQYF. DNA of the CDR3: TGTGCCAGCAGCCAGGCCGAGGGGAGAAACATTCAGTACTTC.